This T cell receptor (beta chain) was obtained from a study of control samples from healthy donors and cancer patients. The assay was immunoSEQ multiplex PCR, and TCRdb's table has in-frame clones only and misses some. The data contain roughly 400,000 clones, around 90% of them singletons. With 1 base removed from V and 9 bases from J, the gap between germline ends came to 15 bases. The CDR3 runs to 14 residues. Germline-derived CDR1 and CDR2 are LGHDT and YNNKEL (reference sequence). This clonotype was sampled from a man aged 40-49 years with head and neck cancer. Sample: PBMCs. The chain recombines TRBV3-1 (or the pseudogene TRBV3-2) with TRBJ1-1, with D perhaps TRBD1 (6 bases). CDR3 residues: CASSQGQGNRKAFF. The DNA of the CDR3 is TGTGCCAGCAGCCAAGGGCAGGGGAACCGTAAAGCTTTCTTT.